This T cell receptor (beta chain) was documented in a study of blood T cell repertoires in COVID-19. Study context: Samples of COVID-19 (acute and convalescent) were obtained from the United States, Italy and Spain. From T cells, B-cell-depleted T cells, or PBMCs came the material, which was cDNA or gDNA.

In the original processing: The assay estimated nucleated cells by amplifying reference gene primers. Using immunoSEQ multiplex PCR, the repertoire was profiled, and TCRdb retains in-frame clones only, with some absent. V, J and clone size derive from that table, while D and trimming were established from the DNA sequence. The sample yields about 220,000 clones, roughly 80% seen once. The V and J ends lost 2 bases and 2 bases, in that order; junction bases with no gene match: 8. The germline CDR1 and CDR2 sequences are KGHDR and SFDVKD. The CDR3 sequence is 17 residues long. This TCR was sampled from a woman aged 70-85 years with acute or convalescent COVID-19. The chain employs TRBV24-1 and TRBJ2-3; 8 positions agree with TRBD1. Sequenced sample: peripheral blood. The CDR3 reads CATSDSYRGSPTDTQYF. The DNA of the CDR3 is TGTGCCACCAGTGATTCCTACAGGGGGTCCCCCACAGATACGCAGTATTTT.